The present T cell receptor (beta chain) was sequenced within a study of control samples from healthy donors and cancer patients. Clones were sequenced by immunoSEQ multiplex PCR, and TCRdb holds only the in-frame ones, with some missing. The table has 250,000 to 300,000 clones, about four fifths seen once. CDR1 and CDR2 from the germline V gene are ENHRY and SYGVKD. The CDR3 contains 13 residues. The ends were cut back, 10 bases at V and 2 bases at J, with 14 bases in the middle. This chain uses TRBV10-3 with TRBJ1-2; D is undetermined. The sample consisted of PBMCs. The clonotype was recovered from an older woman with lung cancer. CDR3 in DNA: TGTGCCACCGCCGCGGAGGGAAACTATGGCTACACCTTC. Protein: CATAAEGNYGYTF.